This T cell receptor (beta chain) is drawn from a study of T cells after yellow fever vaccination. As regards this clonotype: The antigen is undetermined.

Each CDR3 protein gets one entry after TCRdb re-called the 5' RACE reads with MiXCR. The sample lists roughly 260,000 distinct CDR3 sequences; about an eighth were seen once. From germline, CDR1 is SGDLS and CDR2 YYNGEE. CDR3 length: 16 residues. The V gene end was trimmed by 4 bases and the J gene end by 4 bases; junction bases not matched to a gene: 5. Findings of the study overall: When the response was secondary, it was weaker but reached its peak faster, day 5 versus 15.

The gene calls are TRBV9 and TRBJ2-1; 13 nucleotides match TRBD2. The sample here was CD4+ T cells sorted from PBMCs, taken 45 days after the yellow fever booster vaccination. The receptor was isolated from a man younger than 40 who received the YFV17D yellow fever vaccine. The CDR3 DNA follows: TGTGCCAGCAGCCCCCGGACTAGCGGGGGTTACAATGAGCAGTTCTTC. Translating it yields CASSPRTSGGYNEQFF.